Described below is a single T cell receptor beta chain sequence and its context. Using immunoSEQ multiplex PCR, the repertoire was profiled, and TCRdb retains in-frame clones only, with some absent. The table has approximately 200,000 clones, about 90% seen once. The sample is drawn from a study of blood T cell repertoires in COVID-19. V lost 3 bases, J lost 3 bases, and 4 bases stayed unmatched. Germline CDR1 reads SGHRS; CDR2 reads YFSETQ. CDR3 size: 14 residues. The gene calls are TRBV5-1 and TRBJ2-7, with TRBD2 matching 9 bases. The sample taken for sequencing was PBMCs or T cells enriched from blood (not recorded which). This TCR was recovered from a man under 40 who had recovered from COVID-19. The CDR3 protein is CASSSRGGDYEQYF. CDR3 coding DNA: TGCGCCAGCAGCTCGCGGGGGGGAGACTACGAGCAGTACTTC.